This entry describes one T cell receptor (beta chain). Its antigen remains undetermined. This entry comes from a study of monozygotic twins with inflammatory bowel disease (dated by TCRdb to 2018 to 2020). As for the study more broadly: A total of approximately 28 monozygotic twin pairs were included in the full study, comprising nine German pairs (four IBD-concordant, five IBD-discordant) and 19 IBD-discordant Danish pairs. The search for disease-associated traits relied mainly on comparing, within discordant pairs, IBD patients with their genetically identical healthy co-twins. Each individual had, on average, about 151 000 unique TCRalpha sequences and 181 000 unique TCRbeta sequences available for analysis. General conclusions and limits of the study: No difference in repertoire similarity was observed between concordant and discordant twins, possibly owing to limited statistical power. Distinction between different T cell subtypes could not be achieved in the analysis. Differing immunosuppressive treatments among patients may have added background noise and inter-individual variability to the repertoires. The results gave no support for a single strong signal or clonotype linked to IBD. Compared with healthy twins, IBD patients had fewer clonotypes in common with other individuals, a difference most pronounced in patients showing signs of disease activity. Measured by the inverse Simpson index, TCRbeta repertoire diversity was lower in IBD patients than in their healthy co-twins.

The method was 5' RACE. The input for every TCR library was around 3,600 ng of total RNA. For each sample, cDNA synthesis was carried out in eight separate reactions using SMARTScribe reverse transcriptase. Unique molecular identifiers containing a 6-nucleotide sample barcode were introduced through template switching during cDNA synthesis. TCRalpha and TCRbeta cDNA was amplified by two nested PCRs of roughly 15 and 9 cycles, with bead purification after each PCR. Before amplification, the cDNA was treated with uracil DNA-glycosylase and purified using the QIAquick PCR purification kit. The second PCR added Illumina TruSeq-compatible adapters along with sample-specific barcodes. Library quality and concentration were checked on TapeStation and Qubit, and libraries were pooled at about 5 ng each. Sequencing of pooled libraries was carried out on an Illumina HiSeq2500 single-index Rapid Run using 2 x 100 bp reads and custom sequencing primers. The paper's data handling went like this. MiGEC version 1.2.6 was used for UMI-based consensus assembly to correct PCR and sequencing errors. MiXCR version 2.1.1 handled V(D)J alignment, clonotype assembly and CDR3 extraction. Normalisation of gene usage, clonotype sharing and MAIT/NKT TCR abundance was achieved by analysing the top 1000, 10 000 and 20 000 clonotypes per sample. Diversity was computed as the inverse Simpson index with the vegan R package after downsampling to 27 000 UMIs. Statistical testing used paired Mann-Whitney U tests on the discordant twin pairs and applied Benjamini-Hochberg correction for multiple testing. After reprocessing by TCRdb, each CDR3 protein sequence is one entry, and no DNA is given. The V and J calls here are based on TCRdb, not the publication. The sample table includes 300,000 to 350,000 distinct CDR3 sequences. The ten largest clonotypes hold roughly 2% of the sample.

A roughly 2.5 ml peripheral blood sample was drawn into PAXgene tubes per donor and stored at -80°C. Without any T cell sorting, total RNA was extracted from whole blood using the PAXgene blood miRNA kit on an automated QIAcube. Peripheral blood from monozygotic twin pairs concordant or discordant for inflammatory bowel disease was subjected to deep TCRalpha and TCRbeta repertoire profiling with unique molecular barcoding. For every twin pair, smoking habits were documented, and each individual was categorised as a current, former or never smoker. Sequencing input: blood. The receptor was derived from a human donor with ulcerative colitis or Crohn's disease, or a healthy co-twin of an affected twin (not recorded which).

The CDR3: CASSTTNLRLYSNQPQHF. In this chain, TRBV5-1 is recombined with TRBJ1-5. CDR1 SGHRS and CDR2 YFSETQ are derived from the germline V gene. Spanning cysteine to phenylalanine, the CDR3 consists of 18 amino acids. There is no recorded DNA. Extended through the reference TRBV5-1 and TRBJ1-5 proteins, this CDR3 yields the full variable domain: KAGVTQTPRYLIKTRGQQVTLSCSPISGHRSVSWYQQTPGQGLQFLFEYFSETQRNKGNFPGRFSGRQFSNSRSEMNVSTLELGDSALYLCASSTTNLRLYSNQPQHFGDGTRLSIL.